These 30 T cell receptor beta chains share one sample of origin, sequenced in a study of blood T cell repertoires in COVID-19. The protocol was immunoSEQ multiplex PCR, while the TCRdb copy is restricted to in-frame clones and leaves out a portion. The data hold 150,000 to 200,000 clones, with around 87% observed a single time. The sample consisted of peripheral blood. The receptors shown here come from a middle-aged man with active or convalescent COVID-19.

J is TRBJ1-3 and V is TRBV11-2; D gene unclear. Germline V lookup: CDR1 SGHAT, CDR2 FQNNGV. The CDR3 runs 16 residues. V dropped 1 base and J dropped 0 bases, with 10 bases sitting between them. Written as DNA, the CDR3 is TGTGCCAGCAGCTTAGCGGGTCAGAGCTCTGGAAACACCATATATTTT. The encoded protein is CASSLAGQSSGNTIYF.

The V and J genes are TRBV5-4 and TRBJ2-1; 7 nucleotides match TRBD2. There are 15 residues in the CDR3. Germline loops: CDR1 SGHNT, CDR2 YYREEE (reference sequence). J gave up 2 bases and V 4 bases, and 6 bases lay outside the gene matches. CDR3 sequence: CASSTGGNTYNEQFF. The CDR3 bases are TGTGCCAGCAGCACGGGGGGTAATACCTACAATGAGCAGTTCTTC. Full variable domain (rest looked up from reference TRBV5-4 and TRBJ2-1): ETGVTQSPTHLIKTRGQQVTLRCSSQSGHNTVSWYQQALGQGPQFIFQYYREEENGRGNFPPRFSGLQFPNYSSELNVNALELDDSALYLCASSTGGNTYNEQFFGPGTRLTVL.

The chain has TRBV7-6 and TRBJ1-6; TRBD1 aligns across 8 bases. Germline CDR1 and CDR2: SGHVS and FNYEAQ. This CDR3 is built from 15 residues. The V gene end was trimmed by 4 bases and the J gene end by 7 bases; junction bases not matched to a gene: 6. The CDR3 protein is CASSSSGGGNSPLHF. The CDR3 DNA reads TGTGCCAGCAGCTCGTCAGGGGGCGGGAATTCACCCCTCCACTTT.

The rearrangement links TRBV15 to TRBJ1-4; D is perhaps TRBD1 (6 bases). Trimming removed 6 bases at V and 4 bases at J, with 15 bases between. Germline values: CDR1 LNHNV, CDR2 YYDKDF (reference sequence). There are 15 residues in the CDR3. The CDR3 DNA follows: TGTGCCACCAGTTTTGGGGGCGGATTTAATGAAAAACTGTTTTTT. The encoded protein is CATSFGGGFNEKLFF.

This chain uses TRBV5-1 with TRBJ2-6, with a tentative D call TRBD1 (6 bases). The CDR3 runs 15 residues. Germline V gene lookup returns CDR1 SGHRS and CDR2 YFSETQ. V was shortened by 6 bases and J by 4 bases, with 14 bases between the two germline ends. CDR3 loop: CASTLTGSGANVLTF. The CDR3 nucleotides are TGCGCCAGCACCCTCACAGGGTCAGGGGCCAACGTCCTGACTTTC.

The genes are TRBV21-1 and TRBJ1-6; TRBD1, the table's D call, lacks a check against the DNA. TRBV21-1 is shown as a pseudogene. This CDR3 contains 16 residues. In DNA, the CDR3 is TGTGCCAGCAGCTCTCAGCGGGACAGGGGAAATTCACCCCTCCACTTT. Amino acids: CASSSQRDRGNSPLHF.

Note on this clone: A much more abundant neighbour one base away suggests this may be a read error. Other DNA sequences in this specimen translate into the identical CDR3. CDR3 nucleotides: TGTGCCAGCAGTGAATTAGCGGGGGGGCCAGATACGCAGTATTTT. Protein sequence: CASSELAGGPDTQYF. V is TRBV6-1 and J is TRBJ2-3, with 11 bases lining up with TRBD2. There are 15 residues in the CDR3. The trim removed 2 bases at V and 4 bases at J, leaving 2 bases unmatched. Germline CDR1 MNHNS, CDR2 SASEGT.

The chain employs TRBV9 and TRBJ1-3; possible D gene TRBD1, 5 bases. The CDR3 extends over 15 amino acids. The V and J ends lost 0 bases and 2 bases respectively, with 9 bases between them. Germline V gene sequence: CDR1 SGDLS, CDR2 YYNGEE. The DNA of the CDR3 is TGTGCCAGCAGCGTAGCTACGGGGGCTGGAAACACCATATATTTT. It yields the protein CASSVATGAGNTIYF.

This clone has more than one count but fewer than ten. The V call is TRBV6-2 or TRBV6-3, the J call TRBJ1-5; 9 positions agree with TRBD1. V dropped 2 bases and J dropped 1; count of bases not matched to a gene: 9. From germline, CDR1 is MNHEY and CDR2 SVGEGT. This CDR3 is built from 18 residues. The CDR3: CASSYPRDRVRSNQPQHF. CDR3 DNA sequence: TGTGCCAGCAGTTACCCCCGGGACAGGGTTCGGAGCAATCAGCCCCAGCATTTT.

This chain uses TRBV19 with TRBJ1-5; 8 bases fit TRBD1. The CDR3 extends over 15 amino acids. CDR1 and CDR2 (germline): LNHDA, SQIVND (reference sequence). With V trimmed by 5 bases and J by 5 bases, 8 bases remained unmatched. The chain's CDR3 is CASSPRQGNHQPQHF. CDR3 coding DNA: TGTGCCAGTAGTCCCCGACAGGGGAATCATCAGCCCCAGCATTTT. Variable domain in full (rest from reference TRBV19 and TRBJ1-5): DGGITQSPKYLFRKEGQNVTLSCEQNLNHDAMYWYRQDPGQGLRLIYYSQIVNDFQKGDIAEGYSVSREKKESFPLTVTSAQKNPTAFYLCASSPRQGNHQPQHFGDGTRLSIL.

This clone was observed once. This chain connects TRBV24-1 to TRBJ2-1; D is possibly TRBD1 (5 bases). The V gene lost 7 bases and the J gene lost 10 bases, with 31 bases spanning the gap. This CDR3 is built from 18 residues. Germline V gene sequence: CDR1 KGHDR, CDR2 SFDVKD. CDR3 sequence (DNA): TGTGCCACCAGACCAAGTGAACTACGGCAGGGTAGGCCCGGGGAGCAGTTCTTC. This gives the protein CATRPSELRQGRPGEQFF.

The gene calls are TRBV4-3 and TRBJ2-3, with TRBD2 matching 10 bases. The CDR3 runs to 18 residues. V lost 0 bases, J lost 3 bases, and 9 bases stayed unmatched. CDR1 is LGHNA, CDR2 YSLEER, per germline. The DNA of the CDR3 is TGCGCCAGCAGCCAAGATTGGGGGCTAGCGGGGGAAACAGATACGCAGTATTTT. Translated: CASSQDWGLAGETDTQYF.

V and J are TRBV6-5 and TRBJ1-1; D remains ambiguous. Trimming took 1 base from V and 3 from J, leaving 15 bases between them. This CDR3 spans 16 amino acids. Germline CDR1 MNHEY, CDR2 SVGAGI. DNA of the CDR3: TGTGCCAGCAGTTACTTTCCCCCGAACCTATACACTGAAGCTTTCTTT. Amino acids: CASSYFPPNLYTEAFF.

The gene calls are TRBV12-5 and TRBJ1-2, with D hard to call. This CDR3 has 17 residues. Germline CDR1 is LGHNT and CDR2 is FRNRAP. V was cut by 0 bases and J by 0 bases, with 14 bases left in between. CDR3: CASGLVIGGSANYGYTF. In DNA form, the CDR3 reads TGTGCTAGTGGTTTGGTAATTGGCGGGTCCGCTAACTATGGCTACACCTTC.

V and J are TRBV19 and TRBJ1-1, with TRBD1 identical over 11 bases. The junction had 10 bases not matched to a gene; V was cut back by 5 bases and J by 5 bases. CDR1 is LNHDA, CDR2 SQIVND, per germline (reference sequence). The CDR3 covers 16 residues. As DNA, the CDR3 is TGTGCCAGTAGTGAATACCCCCGGGACAGGGGGACTGAAGCTTTCTTT. The encoded protein is CASSEYPRDRGTEAFF. The complete variable domain, with remaining parts taken from reference TRBV19 and TRBJ1-1, reads DGGITQSPKYLFRKEGQNVTLSCEQNLNHDAMYWYRQDPGQGLRLIYYSQIVNDFQKGDIAEGYSVSREKKESFPLTVTSAQKNPTAFYLCASSEYPRDRGTEAFFGQGTRLTVV.

This chain connects TRBV10-3 to TRBJ1-2, with TRBD1 matching over 7 bases. The CDR3 is made up of 17 amino acids. CDR1 ENHRY and CDR2 SYGVKD come from the germline V gene. J gave up 1 base and V 7 bases, and 15 bases lay outside the gene matches. The CDR3 nucleotides are TGTGCCATCACCGGACAGGCTCCGAGTTTACTTAACTATGGCTACACCTTC. Its translation: CAITGQAPSLLNYGYTF.

The chain carries TRBV14 and TRBJ2-1; 13 bases agree with TRBD2. The CDR3 contains 17 residues. With 3 bases clipped from V and 6 bases from J, the junction kept 8 bases outside the gene matches. CDR1 is SGHDN, CDR2 FVKESK, per germline. In nucleotides, the CDR3 is TGTGCCAGCAGCCATCGAATACTAGCGGGGGGGCTCAATGAGCAGTTCTTC. It codes for CASSHRILAGGLNEQFF.

This sequence joins TRBV7-8 and TRBJ2-7; TRBD1 might be the D (6 bases). V lost 6 bases to trimming and J lost 2 bases, with 17 bases between them. Germline CDR1 SGHVS, CDR2 FQNEAQ. This CDR3 has 15 residues. The CDR3 DNA reads as TGTGCCAGCAGGTCCAACCGGGACATGGCCTACGAGCAGTACTTC. This encodes CASRSNRDMAYEQYF. Based on the CDR3 plus reference TRBV7-8 and TRBJ2-7, the full variable domain is GAGVSQSPRYKVAKRGQDVALRCDPISGHVSLFWYQQALGQGPEFLTYFQNEAQLDKSGLPSDRFFAERPEGSVSTLKIQRTQQEDSAVYLCASRSNRDMAYEQYFGPGTRLTVT.

The V and J genes are TRBV11-2 and TRBJ2-7; TRBD1 agrees at 11 bases. Germline V CDR1 and CDR2: SGHAT, FQNNGV. The CDR3 loop spans 14 amino acids. V shed 4 bases and J 6 bases; nucleotides not matched to a gene: 5. This CDR3 is CASSSRDRGGEQYF. The CDR3 bases are TGTGCCAGCAGCTCCCGGGACAGGGGGGGCGAGCAGTACTTC.

V is TRBV5-4 and J is TRBJ2-7; tentatively, D is TRBD2 (5 bases). The CDR3 contains 15 residues. Germline lookup yields CDR1 SGHNT and CDR2 YYREEE (reference sequence). The germline V and J ends were trimmed by 0 bases and 3 bases, with 13 bases remaining between them. In nucleotides, the CDR3 is TGTGCCAGCAGCTTGGATGGAGGATTCCGCTACGAGCAGTACTTC. Translated, it gives CASSLDGGFRYEQYF.

This clone was found once. The chain recombines TRBV5-5 with TRBJ1-3, with D maybe TRBD1 (5 bases). CDR1 is SGHKS, CDR2 YYEKEE, per germline (reference sequence). The CDR3 is made up of 14 amino acids. V lost 2 bases to trimming and J lost 4 bases, with 10 bases between them. CDR3 DNA sequence: TGTGCCAGCAGCTTTGGGGCAGGGGGAAACACCATATATTTT. Its protein product is CASSFGAGGNTIYF. The entire variable domain, with the rest obtained from reference TRBV5-5 and TRBJ1-3, is as follows: DAGVTQSPTHLIKTRGQQVTLRCSPISGHKSVSWYQQVLGQGPQFIFQYYEKEERGRGNFPDRFSARQFPNYSSELNVNALLLGDSALYLCASSFGAGGNTIYFGEGSWLTVV.

The chain uses TRBV5-4 and TRBJ2-5, with 7 bases fitting TRBD2. V shed 4 bases, J shed 3 bases, and the junction held 15 bases outside the gene matches. This CDR3 contains 17 residues. Germline V gene lookup returns CDR1 SGHNT and CDR2 YYREEE (reference sequence). In DNA, the CDR3 is TGTGCCAGCAGCCCGGGAGTGAGCCGGGGGGATAAAGAGACCCAGTACTTC. Its translation: CASSPGVSRGDKETQYF.

This clone was counted only a few times. The chain carries TRBV4-1 and TRBJ2-2, with a tentative D call TRBD2 (5 bases). Trimming left V 1 base short and J 6 bases short, with 9 bases between. The germline V gene encodes CDR1 MGHRA and CDR2 YSYEKL. The CDR3 has 14 residues. This CDR3 is CASSQGYGAGELFF. The CDR3 nucleotides read TGCGCCAGCAGCCAAGGGTACGGGGCCGGGGAGCTGTTTTTT.

The rearrangement uses TRBV5-8 and TRBJ1-2; TRBD1 might be the D (5 bases). The V and J ends lost 2 bases and 4 bases respectively, with 15 bases between them. The CDR3 has 15 amino acids. Germline lookup yields CDR1 SGHTS and CDR2 YDEGEE. In nucleotides, the CDR3 is TGTGCCAGCAGCTTTTGGTCGTCGGGACTCTATGGCTACACCTTC. It specifies CASSFWSSGLYGYTF. The whole variable domain, remainder taken from reference TRBV5-8 and TRBJ1-2, is EAGVTQSPTHLIKTRGQQATLRCSPISGHTSVYWYQQALGLGLQFLLWYDEGEERNRGNFPPRFSGRQFPNYSSELNVNALELEDSALYLCASSFWSSGLYGYTFGSGTRLTVV.

The chain is built from TRBV28 and TRBJ2-5, with 7 bases identical to TRBD1. The CDR3 runs to 16 residues. Germline V lookup: CDR1 MDHEN, CDR2 SYDVKM. V shed 3 bases, J shed 2 bases, and the junction held 9 bases outside the gene matches. The CDR3 region has the DNA TGTGCCAGCAGTTTTGAGGGGGCAATACTTCAAGAGACCCAGTACTTC. This translates into CASSFEGAILQETQYF.

J is TRBJ1-4 and V is TRBV7-9; no clear D. CDR1 is SEHNR and CDR2 is FQNEAQ in the germline V gene (reference sequence). The CDR3 has 17 amino acids. Trimming cost V 2 bases and J 0 bases, with 13 bases left between them. The CDR3: CASSLPHADPTNEKLFF. In nucleotides, the CDR3 is TGTGCCAGCAGCTTACCCCACGCGGATCCAACTAATGAAAAACTGTTTTTT.

The chain joins TRBV27 to TRBJ2-3, with D tentatively TRBD1 (6 bases). The CDR3 covers 17 residues. In germline, CDR1 is MNHEY, CDR2 SMNVEV (reference sequence). V lost 6 bases to trimming and J lost 6 bases, with 25 bases between them. The CDR3 region is CASSTLSWQGIGDTQYF. CDR3 nucleotides: TGTGCCAGCAGCACCCTAAGCTGGCAGGGGATAGGGGATACGCAGTATTTT.

This clone was counted once. This chain joins TRBV9 and TRBJ2-7, with a weak D call TRBD1 (6 bases). The CDR3 is 16 residues long. V shed 3 bases and J shed 2 bases, with 18 bases lying between them. Germline CDR1 SGDLS, CDR2 YYNGEE. As DNA, the CDR3 is TGTGCCAGCAGCGAAAACCGGGACACCAACACCTACGAGCAGTACTTC. This sequence encodes CASSENRDTNTYEQYF.

The genes are TRBV7-2 and TRBJ1-3; D ambiguous. Per the germline V gene, CDR1 is SGHTA and CDR2 is FQGNSA. Deletions cut 5 bases from V and 6 bases from J, with 14 bases between. The CDR3 sequence is 14 residues long. The CDR3: CASSGEVLENTIYF. DNA of the CDR3: TGTGCCAGCAGCGGAGAAGTCCTTGAAAACACCATATATTTT.

The chain joins TRBV7-9 to TRBJ1-6, with a tentative D call TRBD1 (5 bases). V lost 4 bases, J lost 11 bases, and 18 bases lay in between. Germline-derived CDR1 and CDR2 are SEHNR and FQNEAQ (reference sequence). CDR3 length: 15 residues. The CDR3 loop reads CASSSLNQGQAPLHF. The CDR3 nucleotides are TGTGCCAGCAGCTCGCTTAACCAGGGTCAAGCACCCCTCCACTTT.